This T cell receptor (beta chain) was sequenced during a study of regulatory T cells in long-lasting Graves disease. Arm-PCR with iRepertoire HTBI primers amplified the CDR3 regions for these TCR beta libraries. TCRdb independently ran MiXCR on the multiplex PCR reads; one entry per CDR3 protein. This table holds roughly 430,000 distinct CDR3 sequences, over 15% found once. Points from the study as a whole: Persistent disease showed a preference for TRBV28, TRBJ1-2 and TRBJ2-5. Accuracy could have been hurt by small sample size.

This clonotype was seen many times. Its target is unknown. This CDR3 has 14 amino acids. The V gene lost 6 bases and the J gene lost 1 base, with 12 bases spanning the gap. The V gene's germline CDR1 is KGHSH and CDR2 LQKENI. This sample's time point: newly diagnosed GD, antithyroid drugs for less than 3 months. With RNA extracted from PBMCs as input, the TCR library was made. These data were also filed under a second study, of T cells in Graves' hyperthyroidism and ophthalmopathy. That work adds: Each patient was aged 18 to 65 and had newly diagnosed hyperthyroidism of under 2 months' duration. Clonotypes that were expanded in thyroid above 0.001 mostly appeared in blood too.

V usage is TRBV18 and J usage is TRBJ1-1, with D possibly TRBD1 on 5 matching bases. This sequence originates from a woman aged 25 to 39 with Graves disease. Material: peripheral blood mononuclear cells (PBMCs), obtained at new diagnosis, from a patient treated with antithyroid drugs. The CDR3 region is CASSFGGSNTEAFF. CDR3 nucleotide sequence: TGTGCCAGCTCGTTTGGGGGATCGAACACTGAAGCTTTCTTT.